This T cell receptor beta chain was observed in a study of cytomegalovirus exposure and HLA in healthy donors (dated by TCRdb to about 2017). Background for the entire study: According to an earlier analysis of 550 to 700 of the donors, about 179 million T cells yielded over 90 million unique TCR beta sequences and approximately 300 Gb of sequence data. An early release that covered 500 to 800 HLA-typed donors contained around 300 gigabases of sequencing data and around 85 million unique TCR sequences. Of the 300 to 400 genotyped donors, over 65% fell in the genetic ancestry cluster associated with self-reported Caucasian donors. The study was designed to test whether signatures of past pathogen exposure could be identified by cataloging public T cell receptors. Using immunosequencing, the study profiled T cell repertoires from about 620 subjects and related those repertoires to cytomegalovirus serostatus. A separate validation cohort of more than 100 different subjects was used in addition to the approximately 670-subject first cohort. To predict cytomegalovirus infection status, the study brought together high-throughput TCR immunosequencing, statistical association of individual TCRs with disease status, and machine learning. A later analysis re-analyzed previously published TCR beta repertoires from approximately 670 donors and added high-resolution HLA genotyping to study TCR occurrence patterns. Rather than drawing on any new phenotypic data, the later analysis identified candidate immune exposures from TCR beta sequences and the way those sequences occurred across donors. In an earlier analysis of more than 550 of the donors, high-throughput TCR beta sequencing was used to judge whether each TCR beta V gene segment behaved as functional or pseudogenic. Donor age, sex, ethnicity and CMV serostatus were collected together with the repertoire data. A later genetic analysis used genome-wide SNP genotypes for about 65% of the 666 donors, treating that subset as a discovery cohort. All discovery cohort repertoires had been generated using a single sequencing platform. Both class I and class II loci were covered by HLA typing, at four-digit resolution. The number of donors typed differed by locus, with 629-630 for A, B, C, DRB1 and DQB1, around 500 for DQA1, 600 to 610 for DPA1, and under 490 for DPB1. Roughly 5 DR-DQ haplotypes were handled as single units for association and clustering because linkage in the cohort was strong. On average, about 200,000 unique TCR beta nucleotide sequences were sequenced per donor among roughly 430 genotyped donors of the cohort, with roughly 18% of those sequences being non-productive.

Overall study results and their limits: Correlated functional status among segregating V segments might be attributable to linkage disequilibrium, but an unknown experimental factor could not be ruled out. Only TCR beta chains were sequenced in this cohort, and the absence of alpha or paired-chain data limited detectable features. It was suggested by the authors that the approach could potentially be generalized to other disease states and immunological phenotypes. A later analysis associated around 16,000 TCR beta sequences with specific HLA alleles at a false discovery rate of 0.05. Compared with equally common non-associated chains, HLA-associated TCR beta chains in a later analysis were more clonally expanded and had lower generation probabilities. Sequencing depth was assumed to be roughly uniform across donors in the presence/absence analyses, though that assumption may not hold. The 87-base-pair reads could not distinguish some IMGT-functional V segments, including TRBV6-2 and TRBV6-3, so those segments were excluded. Because some donors lacked HLA typing at each locus, the association tests relied only on the typed subset. A further reported finding was that TCR beta sequences accurately predicted the HLA-A and HLA-B alleles for most subjects in the first cohort. Cytomegalovirus status was reported to be diagnosed by the classifier with high specificity and sensitivity in both the original and validation cohorts. A later genetic analysis associated a missense DCLRE1C variant with V-gene and J-gene trimming of TCR beta chains, and an independent cohort replicated the association. In the study, some 160 TCR beta chains were listed as associated with cytomegalovirus. According to a later analysis, TCR association rates differed among HLA loci, with DRB1 alleles showing the most associated TCRs and HLA-C alleles showing the fewest. When HLA alleles, especially DR and DQ, strongly co-occurred, TCR associations were difficult to assign to individual alleles. A cluster of highly shared sequence variants was judged likely to be a technical artifact of the sequencing pipeline. The earlier analysis of a few hundred of the donors excluded approximately 17 rarely observed V segments, including chromosome 9 orphons, because counts were too low. In a later analysis, several top co-occurrence clusters were reported to appear linked to parvovirus B19, influenza, CMV and Epstein-Barr virus. For the cohort, immune exposure information was limited to CMV serostatus. In a later analysis, most CMV-associated TCR beta chains were found to appear HLA-restricted, with HLA associations seemingly driven largely by CMV exposure. An earlier analysis of roughly 570 of the donors showed that most TCR beta V segments appeared in productive rearrangements either about 87% or about 30% of the time, which broadly matched IMGT annotations. Compared with the approximately 670-donor mean, donors in an Asian-associated ancestry cluster had fewer N-insertions in productive TCRs, according to a later genetic analysis. Most TCR sequences were seen in very few donors, while some public TCRs were found in many individuals. In vitro tests confirmed that a few of the cytomegalovirus-associated TCR beta chains recognize cytomegalovirus antigens.

Worth noting for this clone: The antigen it recognizes is unknown.

The cohort comprised hundreds of healthy bone marrow donors. At the time of sampling, every cohort member was nominally healthy, though immune exposures that went unrecorded were likely present. The donor was CMV seronegative and was included in the group of a few hundred seronegative cohort members. Every donor gave a peripheral blood sample, and the peripheral blood mononuclear cells from that sample were used for TCR beta sequencing. The Qiagen DNeasy Blood Extraction Kit was used to extract genomic DNA from the blood cell samples. Preparation of the library involved the immunoSEQ multiplex PCR assay. For the multiplex PCR, a mixture combining 60 forward primers for TCR Vbeta segments and 13 reverse primers for TCR Jbeta segments was used. The CDR3 region of rearranged TCR beta genes was amplified from genomic DNA with a multiplex PCR assay. The amplified TCR beta libraries were sequenced on the Illumina HiSeq System as 87-base-pair reads. Regarding the original processing steps: A later analysis tallied 75 million to 85 million unique TCR beta chains across the 610 or so repertoires, and about 10 million of those chains were shared by two or more donors. Raw reads were error-corrected and collapsed into unique sequences by a nearest-neighbor algorithm in which closely related sequences were merged to remove PCR and sequencing errors. Alignment of CDR3 sequences to IMGT reference sequences was used to assign V, D and J gene segments. For a sequence to be retained, at least a six-nucleotide match to both a V gene segment and a J gene segment was required. A rearrangement counted as productive if the CDR3 had no stop codons and remained in frame with V and J, and every other rearrangement counted as non-productive. Following IMGT convention, CDR3 was defined as the stretch from the second conserved V-encoded cysteine up to the conserved J-encoded phenylalanine. Sequences without an unambiguous match to a single V gene segment were excluded from the earlier analysis of about 640 of the donors. In an earlier analysis of around 590 of the donors, a V segment was called functional when productive rearrangements were above 56.7%, and segregating when the standard deviation between donors exceeded 5%. A statistical classification framework was developed to diagnose cytomegalovirus status using the catalog of TCR beta chain sequences. In a later analysis, V and J genes were assigned by comparing TCR nucleotide sequences against IMGT/GENE-DB human TR gene sequences. The TCRdist pipeline was used in a later analysis to assign CDR3 sequences and most-parsimonious VDJ recombination scenarios. A later analysis defined each TCR beta chain by its CDR3 amino acid sequence plus V-gene family, and excluded reads lacking a unique V-gene family. In a later analysis, 500 to 700 highly shared, low-generation-probability nucleotide sequences were removed to address suspected cross-contamination and a sequencing artifact. A later analysis calculated a clonal expansion index for each public chain from normalized within-repertoire ranks of inferred template counts. A later analysis computed generation probabilities with a VDJ recombination model fitted to out-of-frame rearrangements, and checked the results against IGoR. Hypergeometric tests were used in a later analysis to score TCR-TCR, TCR-HLA and TCR-CMV co-occurrence, with a repertoire-size bias correction applied to the TCR pairs. False discovery rates were estimated in a later analysis by permuting HLA or CMV assignments 20 times. In a later analysis, co-occurring TCRs were grouped with DBSCAN, and TCRdist sequence similarity was added when clustering was performed within HLA-allele-positive subsets. Repertoires with fewer than 30,000 or more than 120,000 public chains were left out of co-occurrence clustering, as were about 5 repertoires with anomalous nucleotide sharing. Drawn from immuneACCESS, this table holds only the in-frame rearrangements with V and J called that TCRdb kept. Clones are partly lost; checked studies trace under half to an unresolved V gene and leave the rest unexplained. The V and J calls and clone size come from that table; D and trimming were worked out from the DNA. This sample's table contains 60,000 or so clones. The ten biggest clones cover 2.1% of the sample.

CDR1 and CDR2 are drawn from the germline V gene (reference sequence): LNHDA, SQIVND. The V and J ends are trimmed by 4 bases and 4 bases, leaving 25 bases between them. Counted from cysteine to phenylalanine, this CDR3 has 18 amino acids. Just the 54-base CDR3 DNA is kept, in frame starting at base 1. The source is a woman younger than 35 in good health and CMV-seronegative. In this chain, TRBV19 is recombined with TRBJ1-2; the D gene is perhaps TRBD1, from 6 matching bases. The sequenced sample consisted of PBMCs. The nucleotide sequence reads TGTGCCAGTAGTACTCTCTCCCCTCTGGGGGCGGGAGCCTATGGCTACACCTTC. It is translated as CASSTLSPLGAGAYGYTF.